The rows below give T cell receptor beta chains drawn from one sample of a study of Ad26.COV2.S vaccination and SARS-CoV-2 variants. TCRdb's copy holds only in-frame clones and misses some; the assay was immunoSEQ multiplex PCR. The sample holds about 350,000 clones; around nine tenths are singletons and the top ten take about 4.6%. Sequencing was performed on peripheral blood, taken in a trial of Ad26.COV2.S vaccine versus placebo. Every receptor here comes from a person between 18 and 65 years old who received the Ad26.COV2.S COVID-19 vaccine or a placebo. CDR3s leave out the opening cysteine and the closing phenylalanine or tryptophan.

v_gene	j_gene	CDR3aa
TRBV6-5	TRBJ2-7	ASHRGRAGEQY
TRBV9	TRBJ2-1	ASSVVPDEQF
TRBV7-2	TRBJ2-2	ASSLLRTNTGELF
TRBV28	TRBJ2-2	ASSFLRLGGELF
TRBV4-2	TRBJ2-7	ASSHGTGSGYEQY
TRBV4-3	TRBJ1-6	ASSLTGTDNSPLH
TRBV18	TRBJ2-7	ASSPPGQGADEQY
TRBV5-1	TRBJ1-2	ASSLGQGNYGYT
TRBV28	TRBJ1-2	ASIGGPGSVIYGYT
TRBV6-5	TRBJ1-6	ASSYSRQGHSPLH
TRBV27	TRBJ2-1	ASSSRLAGSGEQF
TRBV27	TRBJ1-1	ASSSQNTEAF
TRBV5-6	TRBJ1-6	ASSFAGRQGYSPLH
TRBV6-5	TRBJ2-5	ASSRLAGGEETQY
TRBV24-1	TRBJ2-5	ATRRTGTETQY
TRBV3-1/TRBV3-2	TRBJ2-4	ASSHPDRENIQY
TRBV2	TRBJ1-4	ASSETPGGLATNEKLF
TRBV6-5	TRBJ1-4	ASRGTGNEKLF
TRBV7-6	TRBJ2-3	ASSQGEMVTDTQY
TRBV5-4	TRBJ1-1	ASSHNAGGASPPGAF
TRBV28	TRBJ2-7	ASSLVTSGRIGEQY
TRBV19	TRBJ2-2	ASSRTPGTGTTGELF
TRBV9	TRBJ2-5	ASSASPDRAGETQY
TRBV11-2	TRBJ2-7	ASSLAIDEQY
TRBV5-1	TRBJ1-1	ASSLEGEANTEAF
TRBV24-1	TRBJ2-7	ATSDIEETYEQY
TRBV3-1/TRBV3-2	TRBJ1-3	ASSQTSGNTIY
TRBV11-2	TRBJ2-1	ASGRRDNEQF
TRBV25-1	TRBJ2-1	ASSDWTSNEQF
TRBV3-1/TRBV3-2	TRBJ2-1	ASSQDDGTGAYNEQF
TRBV29-1	TRBJ2-5	SVEMGVRGPGETQY
TRBV11-2	TRBJ2-3	ASSLGQVSTDTQY
TRBV7-3	TRBJ2-3	ASRVNGGDHTQY
TRBV5-4	TRBJ2-5	ASGAGEGETQY
TRBV5-1	TRBJ1-4	ASSLVPRGRGEKLF
TRBV6-5	TRBJ2-7	ASSLVPGSEQY
TRBV7-9	TRBJ2-7	ASSLNGLAEQY
TRBV6-5	TRBJ1-6	ASSYRETQPLH
TRBV11-2	TRBJ1-5	ASGRAGQPQH
TRBV6-2/TRBV6-3	TRBJ2-7	ASSWEHKDYEQY
TRBV30	TRBJ2-2	AWSRGQGTTGELF
TRBV6-5	TRBJ2-5	ATRDRAYQETQY
TRBV2	TRBJ2-1	ASTTRDIYEQF
TRBV27	TRBJ1-5	ASSLRLSQPQH
TRBV6-2/TRBV6-3	TRBJ2-7	ASSYSGGRHEQY
TRBV5-1	TRBJ1-2	ASSLDQAMGRGYT
TRBV27	TRBJ1-1	ASSPHAQQGRRGTEAF
TRBV5-5	TRBJ2-2	ASSRTLHTGELF
TRBV5-1	TRBJ2-3	ASSLGTYDIDTQY
TRBV19	TRBJ1-2	ASTLAGSYGYT
TRBV20-1	TRBJ2-2	SASEGTGELF
TRBV3-1/TRBV3-2	TRBJ2-1	ASSQDLSGRAKNEQF
TRBV10-2	TRBJ2-7	ASGAPEQY
TRBV30	TRBJ2-1	AWLGTSSHEQF